Listed below are T cell receptor beta chains from one sample, sequenced in a study of blood T cell repertoires in COVID-19. TCRdb's table, derived via immunoSEQ multiplex PCR, lists solely in-frame clones and lacks some. The sample yields some 150,000 clones, over 60% seen once. Sequenced: peripheral blood. These receptors all stem from a man older than 75 with acute or convalescent COVID-19. The CDR3 runs from the conserved cysteine through the conserved F or W. The D gene is left open where the match is weak. Size is stated for part of the rows, as once, few or many counts, or as a class when the clone is expanded.

CDR3,DNA,V,D,size,length,J
CASSDYTGDEQFF,TGTGCCAGCAGTGACTATACCGGGGATGAGCAGTTCTTC,TRBV6-4,.,few,13,TRBJ2-1
CASSLLGQGVSPLHF,TGTGCCAGCAGCTTATTAGGGCAGGGTGTATCACCCCTCCACTTT,TRBV11-2,.,once,15,TRBJ1-6
CASSQDQTGNTEAFF,TGTGCCAGCAGCCAAGACCAGACAGGGAATACTGAAGCTTTCTTT,TRBV4-2,TRBD1,.,15,TRBJ1-1
CASSLASQETQYF,TGTGCCAGCAGCTTAGCCTCGCAAGAGACCCAGTACTTC,TRBV7-6,.,.,13,TRBJ2-5
CASSFGGGAQETQYF,TGCGCCAGCAGCTTCGGGGGTGGGGCCCAAGAGACCCAGTACTTC,TRBV5-1,.,.,15,TRBJ2-5
CASSPGGEGRTEAFF,TGTGCCAGCAGCCCAGGCGGGGAGGGGCGGACTGAAGCTTTCTTT,TRBV5-4,.,once,15,TRBJ1-1
CASSLGNGQSTDTQYF,TGTGCCAGCAGCTTAGGAAACGGACAGAGCACAGATACGCAGTATTTT,TRBV11-3,.,.,16,TRBJ2-3
CASSVGWGPNYGYTF,TGTGCCAGCAGCGTCGGGTGGGGGCCGAACTATGGCTACACCTTC,TRBV5-5,.,.,15,TRBJ1-2
CASSLARGTNTGELFF,TGTGCCAGCAGCTTGGCCAGGGGTACGAACACCGGGGAGCTGTTTTTT,TRBV5-4,.,.,16,TRBJ2-2
CASSYVGGNTEAFF,TGTGCCAGCAGTTACGTCGGGGGGAACACTGAAGCTTTCTTT,TRBV6-2/TRBV6-3,.,few,14,TRBJ1-1
CATSETKGNQPQHF,TGTGCCACCAGTGAAACTAAGGGGAATCAGCCCCAGCATTTT,TRBV24-1,.,once,14,TRBJ1-5
CASSYSGPVYGYTF,TGTGCCAGCAGTTACTCTGGTCCGGTCTATGGCTACACCTTC,TRBV6-2/TRBV6-3,.,.,14,TRBJ1-2
CASSWTGGYEQYF,TGTGCCAGCAGTTGGACAGGGGGCTACGAGCAGTACTTC,TRBV12-3/TRBV12-4,TRBD1,.,13,TRBJ2-7
CASSVAGGPNEQFF,TGTGCCAGCAGCGTAGCGGGGGGGCCGAATGAGCAGTTCTTC,TRBV9,TRBD2,.,14,TRBJ2-1
CASSQDQGRGYGYTF,TGTGCCAGCAGCCAAGATCAGGGGCGCGGCTATGGCTACACCTTC,TRBV4-2,.,many,15,TRBJ1-2
CASSPTGGTYEQYF,TGTGCCAGCAGCCCGACAGGGGGGACCTACGAGCAGTACTTC,TRBV5-4,TRBD1,.,14,TRBJ2-7
CASTQTGDYNYGYTF,TGTGCCAGCACCCAGACAGGGGACTACAACTATGGCTACACCTTC,TRBV5-4,TRBD1,.,15,TRBJ1-2
CASSYYGTGVSDTQYF,TGTGCCAGCAGTTACTACGGGACAGGGGTCTCAGATACGCAGTATTTT,TRBV6-6,TRBD1,.,16,TRBJ2-3
CAIRGRGSEKLFF,TGTGCCATCAGAGGGAGGGGGAGTGAAAAACTGTTTTTT,TRBV10-3,.,.,13,TRBJ1-4
CASSRTGDGSNEQFF,TGTGCCAGCTCAAGGACAGGGGATGGGTCCAATGAGCAGTTCTTC,TRBV18,TRBD1,.,15,TRBJ2-1
CASSEALQSNQPQHF,TGTGCCAGCAGTGAAGCATTGCAGAGCAATCAGCCCCAGCATTTT,TRBV2,.,.,15,TRBJ1-5
CASLLRGRTYEQYF,TGTGCCAGTCTTCTACGAGGGAGGACCTACGAGCAGTACTTC,TRBV5-6,.,.,14,TRBJ2-7
CASSRAKGEKLFF,TGTGCCAGCAGCCGAGCCAAGGGGGAAAAACTGTTTTTT,TRBV7-8,.,.,13,TRBJ1-4
CASSLIAGTYSYEQYF,TGTGCCAGCAGCCTCATAGCGGGGACTTACTCCTACGAGCAGTACTTC,TRBV7-2,TRBD2,.,16,TRBJ2-7
CASSLSGAVQETQYF,TGCGCCAGCAGCTTGAGCGGGGCCGTCCAGGAGACCCAGTACTTC,TRBV5-1,TRBD2,once,15,TRBJ2-5
CASRPTGANGYTF,TGTGCCAGCAGACCGACAGGGGCGAATGGCTACACCTTC,TRBV12-3/TRBV12-4,TRBD1,.,13,TRBJ1-2
CASWGATNEKLFF,TGTGCCAGTTGGGGAGCAACTAATGAAAAACTGTTTTTT,TRBV28,.,.,13,TRBJ1-4
CASSFMLAGATSYDTQYF,TGTGCCAGCAGCTTTATGCTAGCGGGGGCCACATCGTATGATACGCAGTATTTT,TRBV11-3,TRBD2,.,18,TRBJ2-3